These 15 T cell receptor beta chains were all obtained from the same sample, sequenced in a study of persistence of HIV-infected CD4 T cells. The stimulus was lysate of CMV-infected fibroblasts, 8.5 to 10 ug/mL. Responding CD4+ T cells were sorted by upregulation of both CD40 ligand and CD69. The libraries were made with immunoSEQ version 4 in survey mode. Method: immunoSEQ multiplex PCR; TCRdb's copy keeps in-frame clones and lacks some. The sample holds around 7,500 clones; 60% to 70% are singletons and the top ten take 15% to 20%. Their cognate antigens are unknown. Sequencing was performed on CD4+ T cells sorted from PBMCs after roughly 20-hour stimulation, taken from a patient who received antiretroviral therapy. Receptors originate from an adult man with HIV who was CMV-seropositive.

CDR3 amino acids: CASSQEQGAYEQYF. The CDR3, as DNA: TGCGCCAGCAGCCAAGAGCAGGGGGCCTACGAGCAGTACTTC. The chain combines TRBV4-3 with TRBJ2-7, with 7 bases matching TRBD1. V lost 0 bases to trimming and J lost 2 bases; unmatched junction nucleotides: 1. Germline assignment: CDR1 LGHNA and CDR2 YSLEER. This CDR3 is 14 amino acids long.

This CDR3 reads CASSPGGRNYGYTF. CDR3 in DNA: TGTGCCAGCAGCCCCGGAGGGCGAAACTATGGCTACACCTTC. This chain uses TRBV11-1 with TRBJ1-2; D not resolved. Germline V gene lookup returns CDR1 SGHAT and CDR2 FQDESV (reference sequence). The CDR3 covers 14 residues. Trimming stripped 5 bases from V and 2 bases from J, with 12 bases between.

J is TRBJ2-7 and V is TRBV2; D may match TRBD1 or TRBD2 (5 bases each). Trimming took off 8 bases at V and 1 base at J, with 12 bases between the two ends. The CDR3 spans 13 residues. CDR1 is SNHLY and CDR2 is FYNNEI in the germline V gene. The CDR3 coding sequence is TGTGCCAGCGGGGGACGGGGATCCTACGAGCAGTACTTC. Amino acids: CASGGRGSYEQYF.

The V and J genes are TRBV13 and TRBJ1-3, with D unclear. Trimming left V 4 bases short and J 0 bases short, with 13 bases between. This CDR3 region has 16 residues. CDR1 PRHDT and CDR2 FYEKMQ come from the germline V gene (reference sequence). Written as DNA, the CDR3 is TGTGCCAGCAGCTCACGACGGGCAAGCTCTGGAAACACCATATATTTT. This codes for CASSSRRASSGNTIYF. Filled out from reference TRBV13 and TRBJ1-3, the complete variable domain reads AAGVIQSPRHLIKEKRETATLKCYPIPRHDTVYWYQQGPGQDPQFLISFYEKMQSDKGSIPDRFSAQQFSDYHSELNMSSLELGDSALYFCASSSRRASSGNTIYFGEGSWLTVV.

The J gene is TRBJ2-3, the V gene TRBV3-1 (or the pseudogene TRBV3-2); 15 bases are a match to TRBD2. J gave up 9 bases and V 4 bases, and 14 bases lay outside the gene matches. The CDR3 length is 18 residues. Germline V gives CDR1 LGHDT, CDR2 YNNKEL (reference sequence). The DNA for the CDR3 is TGTGCCAGCAGCCGATACTCCGGGACTAGCGGGAGGTCCCTCACGCAGTATTTT. This encodes CASSRYSGTSGRSLTQYF.

The J gene is TRBJ1-2, the V gene TRBV10-2; D gene ambiguous. This CDR3 has 13 residues. Germline CDR1 reads WSHSY; CDR2 reads SAAADI. V was trimmed by 7 bases and J by 3 bases, leaving 12 bases between them. The CDR3 reads CASKAQRDYGYTF. The CDR3, as DNA: TGCGCCAGCAAGGCACAGCGAGACTATGGCTACACCTTC.

The chain uses TRBV6-2 or TRBV6-3 and TRBJ2-2; no reliable D call. The V end lost 4 bases, the J end lost 4 bases, and 10 bases lay between the germline ends. The CDR3 covers 14 residues. Per germline, CDR1 MNHEY and CDR2 SVGEGT. The CDR3, as DNA: TGTGCCAGCAGTTCCTTAGGGCGCACCGGGGAGCTGTTTTTT. Translation: CASSSLGRTGELFF.

This clone was observed a handful of times. CDR3 residues: CASSMSQGVSYEQYF. The CDR3 DNA is TGTGCCAGTAGTATGTCACAGGGCGTCTCCTACGAGCAGTACTTC. This chain joins TRBV19 and TRBJ2-7, with D perhaps matching TRBD1 (6 bases). The CDR3 sequence is 15 residues long. Germline V gives CDR1 LNHDA, CDR2 SQIVND (reference sequence). V was shortened by 3 bases and J by 0 bases, with 12 bases between the two germline ends. Drawing the rest from reference TRBV19 and TRBJ2-7, the complete variable domain is DGGITQSPKYLFRKEGQNVTLSCEQNLNHDAMYWYRQDPGQGLRLIYYSQIVNDFQKGDIAEGYSVSREKKESFPLTVTSAQKNPTAFYLCASSMSQGVSYEQYFGPGTRLTVT.

This clone was counted a single time. The J gene is TRBJ1-5, the V gene TRBV19, with TRBD1 identical over 7 bases. Germline V gene sequence: CDR1 LNHDA, CDR2 SQIVND (reference sequence). The CDR3 length is 14 residues. J was trimmed by 6 bases and V by 0 bases; bases with no gene match: 2. The CDR3 here is CASSIDHRGQPQHF. CDR3 bases: TGTGCCAGTAGTATAGATCACAGGGGTCAGCCCCAGCATTTT.

The chain carries TRBV19 and TRBJ2-5; perhaps TRBD1 as D (6 bases). This CDR3 region has 18 residues. V lost 5 bases and J lost 4, with 26 bases in between. CDR1 LNHDA and CDR2 SQIVND come from the germline V gene (reference sequence). The chain's CDR3 is CASSRRDVITGRLETQYF. CDR3 in DNA: TGTGCCAGTAGTCGACGGGACGTGATAACAGGGCGTCTAGAGACCCAGTACTTC.

The chain links TRBV7-2 to TRBJ2-7; 11 nucleotides match TRBD1. J lost 5 bases, V lost 2 bases, and 11 bases had no gene match. CDR3 length: 17 amino acids. CDR1 is SGHTA, CDR2 FQGNSA, per germline. CDR3 bases: TGTGCCAGCAGCTTAAGTGTTGGGACAGGGGGGTTCCACGAGCAGTACTTC. It yields the protein CASSLSVGTGGFHEQYF.

The chain recombines TRBV6-1 with TRBJ2-2, with TRBD1 matching over 8 bases. V was pared by 4 bases and J by 0 bases, with 4 bases of the junction left unmatched. Germline V gene sequence: CDR1 MNHNS, CDR2 SASEGT. The CDR3 consists of 16 residues. CDR3 residues: CASSGWGQANTGELFF. For the CDR3, the DNA is TGTGCCAGCAGTGGCTGGGGACAGGCGAACACCGGGGAGCTGTTTTTT.

The rearrangement links TRBV6-1 to TRBJ1-5; no firm D call. Germline assignment: CDR1 MNHNS and CDR2 SASEGT. Trimming left V 3 bases short and J 6 bases short, with 9 bases between. The CDR3 runs 13 residues. CDR3 amino acids: CASSDRLRQPQHF. DNA for the CDR3: TGTGCCAGCAGTGACAGGCTGCGTCAGCCCCAGCATTTT.

This chain connects TRBV6-4 to TRBJ1-1; D might be TRBD1 (6 bases). This CDR3 comprises 15 residues. Trimming stripped 0 bases from V and 5 bases from J, with 13 bases between. Per the germline V gene, CDR1 is MRHNA and CDR2 is SNTAGT. The CDR3 protein is CASSDSRNRETEAFF. The CDR3 DNA follows: TGTGCCAGCAGTGACTCGAGAAACAGGGAAACTGAAGCTTTCTTT.

The CDR3 coding sequence is TGCGCCAGCAGCATAGGACCGGGGAGCTCCTACGAGCAGTACTTC. It yields the protein CASSIGPGSSYEQYF. V gene TRBV5-1 combines with J gene TRBJ2-7; perhaps TRBD2 as D (5 bases). CDR3 size: 15 residues. Per the germline V gene, CDR1 is SGHRS and CDR2 is YFSETQ. Trimming cost V 4 bases and J 0 bases, with 14 bases left between them.